Following are 19 T cell receptor beta chains from one sample sequenced in a study of cytotoxic CD8 clonotypes in ibrutinib-treated CLL (dated by TCRdb to the early 2020s). Library generation was performed with the immunoSEQ multiplex PCR assay. In TCRdb, the immuneACCESS table is reduced to in-frame sequences with V and J assigned. These tables do not hold every clone; where another copy was compared, an unresolved V gene accounts for under half, and the others remain unexplained. Recorded for this sample are some 40,000 clones; roughly two thirds of them occurred a single time. Roughly 6.9% of the sample is held by the ten biggest clonotypes. Reading the label with the study, this specimen's time point is: progressive disease on ibrutinib. The sample in question was PBMCs, obtained at disease progression, from a patient treated with ibrutinib. These receptors were collected from a human donor with chronic lymphocytic leukemia.

V is TRBV28 and J is TRBJ2-5; 10 bases match TRBD1. V shed 6 bases, J shed 0 bases, and the junction held 7 bases outside the gene matches. This CDR3 has 16 amino acids. Germline V gene data show CDR1 as MDHEN and CDR2 as SYDVKM. As DNA, the CDR3 is TGTGCCAGCAGCTCGAGGGGACAGGGGTACCAAGAGACCCAGTACTTC. Protein: CASSSRGQGYQETQYF.

V gene TRBV5-1 combines with J gene TRBJ2-1, with 12 bases identical to TRBD2. This CDR3 is 14 amino acids long. The ends lost 4 bases at V and 10 bases at J; junction bases unmatched: 6. CDR1 SGHRS and CDR2 YFSETQ come from the germline V gene. The CDR3 DNA reads as TGCGCCAGCAGCGTGACTAGCGGGAGAATCGAGCAGTTCTTC. Translating it yields CASSVTSGRIEQFF.

The J gene is TRBJ2-1, the V gene TRBV5-1, with D possibly matching TRBD2 (6 bases). This CDR3 spans 15 amino acids. Trimming removed 5 bases at V and 2 bases at J, with 14 bases between. Per the germline V gene, CDR1 is SGHRS and CDR2 is YFSETQ. This CDR3 reads CASSGAEGAYNEQFF. The DNA of the CDR3 is TGCGCCAGCAGTGGAGCGGAGGGAGCCTACAATGAGCAGTTCTTC. Filled out from reference TRBV5-1 and TRBJ2-1, the complete variable domain reads KAGVTQTPRYLIKTRGQQVTLSCSPISGHRSVSWYQQTPGQGLQFLFEYFSETQRNKGNFPGRFSGRQFSNSRSEMNVSTLELGDSALYLCASSGAEGAYNEQFFGPGTRLTVL.

The CDR3 sequence: CASSLGLAGSTDTQYF. DNA of the CDR3: TGTGCCAGCAGCCTGGGACTAGCGGGAAGCACAGATACGCAGTATTTT. V usage is TRBV13 and J usage is TRBJ2-3, with 13 positions matching TRBD2. This CDR3 has 16 amino acids. J was trimmed by 0 bases and V by 5 bases; bases with no gene match: 2. Germline loops: CDR1 PRHDT, CDR2 FYEKMQ (reference sequence).

The chain combines TRBV28 with TRBJ2-7; 10 bases fit TRBD2. Germline CDR1 MDHEN, CDR2 SYDVKM. The CDR3 has 12 residues. CDR3 coding DNA: TGTGCTGCACGGACTAGCGGATACGAGCAGTACTTC. It translates to CAARTSGYEQYF. The full variable domain, rest sourced from reference TRBV28 and TRBJ2-7, is DVKVTQSSRYLVKRTGEKVFLECVQDMDHENMFWYRQDPGLGLRLIYFSYDVKMKEKGDIPEGYSVSREKKERFSLILESASTNQTSMYLCAARTSGYEQYFGPGTRLTVT.

The chain employs TRBV19 and TRBJ2-7; 7 bases line up with TRBD1. CDR3 length: 13 amino acids. CDR1 is LNHDA and CDR2 is SQIVND in the germline V gene (reference sequence). Unmatched junction bases numbered 6, after V lost 5 bases and J lost 5 bases. Here the CDR3 DNA reads TGTGCCAGTAGTTTCACAGGGGTACACGAGCAGTACTTC. Amino acid sequence: CASSFTGVHEQYF.

The sample holds a few counts of this clone. The V call is TRBV9, the J call TRBJ1-1; possible D gene TRBD1, 5 bases. V lost 3 bases, J lost 5 bases, and 14 bases lay in between. The germline V gene has CDR1 SGDLS and CDR2 YYNGEE. This CDR3 is 14 amino acids long. CDR3 in amino acids: CASSEEGRGTEAFF. In DNA form, the CDR3 reads TGTGCCAGCAGCGAGGAGGGGAGGGGAACTGAAGCTTTCTTT.

The CDR3 DNA reads TGTGCCAGCAGAGGGACAGGGAGGTCTAGCGGGAGGGCTGACCAAGAGACCCAGTACTTC. This codes for CASRGTGRSSGRADQETQYF. V and J are TRBV28 and TRBJ2-5; 12 bases are a match to TRBD2. This CDR3 is 20 amino acids long. The V gene end was trimmed by 6 bases and the J gene end by 0 bases; junction bases not matched to a gene: 17. From germline, CDR1 is MDHEN and CDR2 SYDVKM.

This clone has more than one count but fewer than ten. V and J are TRBV9 and TRBJ2-4; D is perhaps TRBD2 (7 bases). Trimming took off 3 bases at V and 8 bases at J, with 30 bases between the two ends. The CDR3 has 19 residues. The germline CDR1 and CDR2 sequences are SGDLS and YYNGEE. This CDR3 is CASSDPWGASGSGGHIQYF. The CDR3 bases are TGTGCCAGCAGCGACCCATGGGGGGCTAGCGGAAGCGGAGGTCACATTCAGTACTTC.

The V and J genes are TRBV28 and TRBJ2-7; D unclear. Per germline, CDR1 MDHEN and CDR2 SYDVKM. V lost 3 bases and J lost 1, with 7 bases in between. CDR3 length: 13 residues. The CDR3 sequence is CASSFVNSYEQYF. Here the CDR3 DNA reads TGTGCCAGCAGTTTTGTCAATTCCTACGAGCAGTACTTC.

The chain employs TRBV30 and TRBJ2-5, with 7 bases fitting TRBD2. This CDR3 has 14 amino acids. Germline trimming cut 2 bases from V and 5 bases from J; bases unmatched to any gene: 8. Germline-derived CDR1 and CDR2 are GTSNPN and SVGIG (reference sequence). CDR3 sequence: CAWSPGVGGETQYF. CDR3 DNA: TGTGCCTGGAGTCCCGGGGTGGGAGGGGAGACCCAGTACTTC.

The CDR3 here is CASSPDRGFYGYTF. In nucleotides, the CDR3 is TGTGCCAGCAGCCCGGACAGGGGATTCTATGGCTACACCTTC. This chain links TRBV5-6 with TRBJ1-2; TRBD1 matches at 9 bases. CDR3 size: 14 residues. V dropped 4 bases and J dropped 4; count of bases not matched to a gene: 5. Germline lookup yields CDR1 SGHDT and CDR2 YYEEEE.

The rearrangement links TRBV7-2 to TRBJ1-2; perhaps TRBD1 as D (5 bases). V was cut by 4 bases and J by 5 bases, with 14 bases left in between. In germline, CDR1 is SGHTA, CDR2 FQGNSA. The CDR3 has 14 residues. The CDR3 loop reads CASSSPGRIYGYTF. The CDR3 DNA reads as TGTGCCAGCAGCTCTCCAGGGAGAATATATGGCTACACCTTC.

The sample holds a few counts of this clone. Without the conserved terminal phenylalanine or tryptophan, this CDR3 likely stems from a read error. The limits of the CDR3 on the DNA are not certain, so only TCRdb's listed CDR3 is given. This chain links TRBV10-3 with TRBJ2-7; the D call in the table, TRBD2, was not verified against the DNA. Counting both end residues, the CDR3 totals 13 amino acids. Germline CDR1 and CDR2: ENHRY and SYGVKD. CDR3 protein: CAISESREGRYNI.

This clone was seen just once. This rearrangement joins TRBV9 to TRBJ2-3, with D unresolved. The CDR3 covers 15 residues. The V end was cut by 0 bases, the J end by 5 bases, with 13 bases between. Germline-derived CDR1 and CDR2 are SGDLS and YYNGEE. This CDR3 reads CASSVDSRTIDTQYF. The CDR3 bases are TGTGCCAGCAGCGTAGATTCTAGAACTATAGATACGCAGTATTTT.

V is TRBV27 and J is TRBJ1-5; possible D gene TRBD1, 5 bases. The CDR3 length is 14 residues. Germline V gene lookup returns CDR1 MNHEY and CDR2 SMNVEV (reference sequence). V lost 2 bases to trimming and J lost 6 bases, with 11 bases between them. The CDR3 DNA reads TGTGCCAGCAGTTTAATGGCAGGGTTTCAGCCCCAGCATTTT. This codes for CASSLMAGFQPQHF.

V usage is TRBV11-2 and J usage is TRBJ2-1, with 13 bases lining up with TRBD2. Germline V CDR1 and CDR2: SGHAT, FQNNGV. There are 17 residues in the CDR3. V trimming: 5 bases; J trimming: 4 bases; junction bases outside the gene matches: 8. The chain's CDR3 is CASSARGGLAGYNEQFF. The DNA for the CDR3 is TGTGCCAGCAGCGCGCGGGGGGGACTAGCGGGATACAATGAGCAGTTCTTC.

This clone was seen a single time. CDR3 bases: TGTGCCAGCAGCGTAGTCGGGACCGCTCCCAATGAGCAGTTCTTC. Residues: CASSVVGTAPNEQFF. The V call is TRBV9, the J call TRBJ2-1; TRBD1 or TRBD2 may be the D gene (5 bases each). The V and J ends lost 0 bases and 6 bases respectively, with 13 bases between them. This CDR3 spans 15 amino acids. Germline V gene data show CDR1 as SGDLS and CDR2 as YYNGEE.

This clone showed up just a few times. The V and J genes are TRBV4-1 and TRBJ2-7, with 9 bases identical to TRBD2. The V segment lost 4 bases and the J segment 1 base; nucleotides outside the gene matches: 14. CDR1 and CDR2 from the germline V gene are MGHRA and YSYEKL. The CDR3 has 18 amino acids. DNA for the CDR3: TGCGCCAGCAGCCCACCCCTAGCGGGAATAATCGGATCCTACGAGCAGTACTTC. It is translated as CASSPPLAGIIGSYEQYF.